The 18 T cell receptor beta chains listed next were all sequenced from one sample in a study of CD8+ T cells in alopecia areata. Sequencing relied on a cDNA template that was reverse transcribed from extracted RNA. Clones were read by immunoSEQ multiplex PCR, and TCRdb kept only the in-frame ones, dropping some. The data show 150,000 or so clones, 40% to 50% seen once. Sequenced input: CD4+ T cells sorted from blood. The receptors come from a human donor with alopecia areata.

J is TRBJ1-1 and V is TRBV27; D may be TRBD1 (6 bases). The CDR3 contains 13 residues. With 2 bases removed from V and 6 bases from J, the gap between germline ends came to 10 bases. Germline V gives CDR1 MNHEY, CDR2 SMNVEV (reference sequence). The CDR3 reads CASSLQGTAEAFF. The CDR3 nucleotides read TGTGCCAGCAGTTTACAGGGGACCGCTGAAGCTTTCTTT.

The gene calls are TRBV7-3 and TRBJ2-1; 9 nucleotides match TRBD2. This CDR3 contains 15 residues. Germline-derived CDR1 and CDR2 are SGHTA and FQGTGA. After removal of 0 bases from V and 5 bases from J, the junction contained 2 bases not matched to a gene. CDR3 nucleotides: TGTGCCAGCAGCTTAACTGGACTAGCGAACAATGAGCAGTTCTTC. Encoded protein: CASSLTGLANNEQFF.

This clone was observed a few times. This rearrangement joins TRBV7-9 to TRBJ2-5; D uncertain. The CDR3 extends over 13 amino acids. The V end was cut by 1 base, the J end by 5 bases, with 8 bases between. In germline, CDR1 is SEHNR, CDR2 FQNEAQ (reference sequence). The CDR3 sequence is CASSLGGLETQYF. The DNA of the CDR3 is TGTGCCAGCAGCTTAGGGGGTTTGGAGACCCAGTACTTC.

This clone came up once. The rearrangement uses TRBV2 and TRBJ2-7; D gene unclear. The length of the CDR3 is 13 residues. Between the trimmed V and J ends, which lost 8 bases and 6 bases, there was a span of 17 bases. The germline CDR1 and CDR2 sequences are SNHLY and FYNNEI. CDR3 coding DNA: TGTGCCAGCCTCCGGCAGACTTTGAGCGAGCAGTACTTC. The encoded protein is CASLRQTLSEQYF.

The table lists this clone with a few counts. The chain recombines TRBV5-1 with TRBJ1-2; a possible D gene is TRBD1 (5 bases). In germline, CDR1 is SGHRS, CDR2 YFSETQ. V lost 0 bases and J 4 bases, leaving 16 bases between the germline ends. This CDR3 spans 16 amino acids. The CDR3 DNA reads TGCGCCAGCAGCTTGGAAACAGGTCTACAACCCTATGGCTACACCTTC. The encoded protein is CASSLETGLQPYGYTF.

CDR3 loop: CSATKPRSAASSYNEQFF. CDR3 sequence (DNA): TGCAGCGCTACTAAACCCCGGTCAGCGGCATCGTCCTACAATGAGCAGTTCTTC. This rearrangement joins TRBV29-1 to TRBJ2-1, with D possibly matching TRBD2 (5 bases). V was shortened by 7 bases and J by 1 base, with 26 bases between the two germline ends. Germline CDR1 is SQVTM and CDR2 is ANQGSEA. This CDR3 is 18 amino acids long.

This clone was picked up a small number of times. V and J are TRBV19 and TRBJ2-5; D is possibly TRBD1 (6 bases). CDR1 and CDR2 from the germline V gene are LNHDA and SQIVND (reference sequence). Trimming removed 5 bases from V and 1 base from J, with 11 bases in between. The CDR3 totals 14 residues. This CDR3 is CASSQGQLQETQYF. CDR3 nucleotide sequence: TGTGCCAGTAGTCAAGGACAGCTCCAAGAGACCCAGTACTTC.

This clone was picked up a small number of times. The chain couples TRBV7-9 to TRBJ2-5, with 12 bases identical to TRBD2. The germline V gene encodes CDR1 SEHNR and CDR2 FQNEAQ (reference sequence). This CDR3 is 17 amino acids long. V lost 6 bases to trimming and J lost 2 bases; unmatched junction nucleotides: 10. CDR3 region: CASSRATSGRGQETQYF. CDR3 DNA: TGTGCCAGCAGTCGTGCGACTAGCGGGAGAGGTCAAGAGACCCAGTACTTC.

The J gene is TRBJ2-1, the V gene TRBV7-3; unclear D gene. Germline V gene lookup returns CDR1 SGHTA and CDR2 FQGTGA. The length of the CDR3 is 13 residues. V was shortened by 1 base and J by 0 bases, with 1 base between the two germline ends. The CDR3 here is CASSLSSYNEQFF. CDR3 bases: TGTGCCAGCAGCTTAAGCTCCTACAATGAGCAGTTCTTC.

The V call is TRBV6-5, the J call TRBJ1-5; D is uncertain. This CDR3 contains 15 residues. V gave up 6 bases and J gave up 0 bases, with 12 bases separating them. Germline V gene data show CDR1 as MNHEY and CDR2 as SVGAGI. CDR3 region: CASSLGASSNQPQHF. In DNA, the CDR3 is TGTGCCAGCAGCTTGGGAGCTTCTAGCAATCAGCCCCAGCATTTT.

V usage is TRBV7-3 and J usage is TRBJ2-6; D unresolved. With 7 bases removed from V and 2 bases from J, the gap between germline ends came to 9 bases. CDR1 SGHTA and CDR2 FQGTGA come from the germline V gene. The CDR3 is 14 residues long. CDR3 in amino acids: CASTPSPGANVLTF. Written as DNA, the CDR3 is TGTGCCAGCACCCCAAGCCCTGGGGCCAACGTCCTGACTTTC.

The chain is built from TRBV2 and TRBJ2-7; D unresolved. V shed 6 bases and J shed 3 bases, with 6 bases lying between them. The CDR3 extends over 11 amino acids. Germline CDR1 reads SNHLY; CDR2 reads FYNNEI. The CDR3 coding sequence is TGTGCCAGCAGCCTAGGCTACGAGCAGTACTTC. Protein product: CASSLGYEQYF.

This clone was recorded once. The gene calls are TRBV5-6 and TRBJ2-2; 7 bases are shared with TRBD2. The germline V gene encodes CDR1 SGHDT and CDR2 YYEEEE. Losses at the gene ends were 4 bases for V and 4 bases for J; bases not matched to a gene: 7. The CDR3 length is 15 residues. CDR3 sequence reads: CASSHGTGGTGELFF. The CDR3 DNA reads TGTGCCAGCAGCCATGGGACGGGGGGCACCGGGGAGCTGTTTTTT.

The chain recombines TRBV29-1 with TRBJ2-4, with TRBD2 matching 10 bases. CDR3 length: 14 residues. After removal of 4 bases from V and 6 bases from J, the junction contained 6 bases not matched to a gene. Per germline, CDR1 SQVTM and CDR2 ANQGSEA. The CDR3 protein is CSVGLAGAGNIQYF. CDR3 coding DNA: TGCAGCGTTGGGCTAGCGGGAGCGGGAAACATTCAGTACTTC.

The chain carries TRBV7-9 and TRBJ2-5; 9 nucleotides match TRBD2. Per the germline V gene, CDR1 is SEHNR and CDR2 is FQNEAQ (reference sequence). The CDR3 spans 17 residues. Germline trimming cut 1 base from V and 0 bases from J; bases unmatched to any gene: 6. The CDR3 reads CASSLVPLAGNQETQYF. For the CDR3, the DNA is TGTGCCAGCAGCTTAGTTCCCCTAGCGGGGAACCAAGAGACCCAGTACTTC.

The rearrangement links TRBV27 to TRBJ2-5, with D possibly TRBD1 on 6 matching bases. From germline, CDR1 is MNHEY and CDR2 SMNVEV (reference sequence). V was clipped by 1 base and J by 6 bases, with 12 bases between them. The CDR3 is 14 amino acids. The CDR3 sequence: CASSLFPQGQTQYF. For the CDR3, the DNA is TGTGCCAGCAGTTTATTCCCCCAGGGGCAGACCCAGTACTTC.

The gene calls are TRBV4-1 and TRBJ2-3; 11 bases match TRBD2. This CDR3 has 14 residues. Germline assignment: CDR1 MGHRA and CDR2 YSYEKL. J lost 3 bases, V lost 4 bases, and 0 bases had no gene match. This CDR3 reads CASSLAGGTDTQYF. The CDR3 coding sequence is TGCGCCAGCAGCCTAGCGGGAGGGACAGATACGCAGTATTTT.

Here the CDR3 DNA reads TGTGCCAGCAGCTTGGCCTTAGCTAGCTCCTACGAGCAGTACTTC. Amino acids: CASSLALASSYEQYF. The chain joins TRBV7-9 to TRBJ2-7; D is undetermined. V was shortened by 3 bases and J by 0 bases, with 12 bases between the two germline ends. Germline values: CDR1 SEHNR, CDR2 FQNEAQ (reference sequence). The CDR3 totals 15 residues.